This T cell receptor (beta chain) was obtained from a study of post-analysis software for immune sequencing data. Notes on the study in general: TRBV segments more frequent in patients than in controls numbered about five and included TRBV5-6, TRBV5-1 and TRBV20-1.

V lost 0 bases and J lost 8, with 10 bases in between. The CDR3 contains 13 residues. From germline, CDR1 is MNHEY and CDR2 SVGAGI. Tagging with unique molecular identifiers was a feature of the TCR beta cDNA libraries. TCRdb called the PCR reads again in MiXCR, with one record for every CDR3 protein. The sample has 350,000 to 450,000 distinct CDR3 sequences, approximately 38% seen once. This clonotype was counted only a few times. Its cognate antigen is unknown. The TCR was taken from a girl aged 2 to 9 with multiple sclerosis. The chain uses TRBV6-5 and TRBJ1-2; D is undetermined. Sequencing was done on a sample of blood. CDR3 amino acids: CASSYSWGLGYTF. CDR3 in DNA: TGTGCCAGCAGTTACTCTTGGGGTCTCGGCTACACCTTC.